The present entry profiles one T cell receptor beta chain with its context. Its antigen is not known. The CDR3 contains 14 residues. Trimming stripped 10 bases from V and 6 bases from J, with 21 bases between. Per the germline V gene, CDR1 is MDHEN and CDR2 is SYDVKM. This entry comes from a study of cytomegalovirus exposure and HLA in healthy donors. Study outcomes and limitations: A subsequent analysis found that TCR clusters from the first cohort also tended to co-occur in the 120 or so validation repertoires, with approximately 95% of cluster scores above 0. Investigators reported some 150 TCR beta chains as tied to cytomegalovirus.

Measured with immunoSEQ multiplex PCR; TCRdb has only the in-frame clones, and not every one. The sample holds about 240,000 clones; roughly 89% are singletons and the top ten take 2.6%. V usage is TRBV28 and J usage is TRBJ1-2; a possible D gene is TRBD1 (6 bases). The sequenced sample was PBMCs. The sequence derives from a man aged 18-30 years in good health and CMV-seronegative. The CDR3 region has the DNA TGTGCCACCCCGCAGTTGGGGGCGAATAATGGCTACACCTTC. Its translation: CATPQLGANNGYTF.